The 13 T cell receptor beta chains below come from one sample, sequenced in a study of blood T cells in healthy people across ages. PCR was performed a second time for 7 to 11 cycles using a sample-barcoded 5' primer and a J-beta primer mix. TCRdb reanalysed the 5' RACE reads using MiXCR and keeps one entry per CDR3 protein. The data show 750,000 to 850,000 distinct CDR3 sequences, with roughly 25% seen just once and approximately 3.7% held by the top ten. These sequences were also reported in another study, on T cells of mothers and their children.

The material sequenced was blood. These receptors came from a boy younger than 18 in good health.

With regard to this clonotype: One junction end disagrees with the germline gene, perhaps due to a read error. The gene calls are TRBV27 and TRBJ1-2; D is undetermined. The CDR3 consists of 13 residues. Germline loops: CDR1 MNHEY, CDR2 SMNVEV (reference sequence). The CDR3 loop is CASSLMGFNGYAF. CDR3 sequence (DNA): TGTGCCAGCAGTTTGATGGGGTTCAATGGCTACGCCTTC.

The rearrangement uses TRBV20-1 and TRBJ2-5; 14 nucleotides line up with TRBD2. The V gene's germline CDR1 is DFQATT and CDR2 SNEGSKA (reference sequence). Trimming removed 6 bases from V and 5 bases from J; junction bases left unmatched: 5. CDR3 length: 14 residues. The CDR3 region is CSAGTSGSRETQYF. In DNA form, the CDR3 reads TGCAGTGCCGGGACTAGCGGGAGCCGGGAGACCCAGTACTTC.

This chain links TRBV28 with TRBJ2-5; 10 bases map to TRBD2. The CDR3 is 15 residues long. The V segment lost 4 bases and the J segment 4 bases; nucleotides outside the gene matches: 6. CDR1 and CDR2 from the germline V gene are MDHEN and SYDVKM. CDR3: CASSSLAGDAETQYF. The CDR3, as DNA: TGTGCCAGCAGTTCCCTAGCGGGGGACGCAGAGACCCAGTACTTC. The whole variable domain, filled in from reference TRBV28 and TRBJ2-5, reads DVKVTQSSRYLVKRTGEKVFLECVQDMDHENMFWYRQDPGLGLRLIYFSYDVKMKEKGDIPEGYSVSREKKERFSLILESASTNQTSMYLCASSSLAGDAETQYFGPGTRLLVL.

This clonotype was seen more than once but under ten times. The chain links TRBV5-1 to TRBJ1-1; D might be TRBD1 (5 bases). This CDR3 region has 13 residues. From germline, CDR1 is SGHRS and CDR2 YFSETQ. Between the trimmed V and J ends, which lost 1 base and 4 bases, there was a span of 8 bases. CDR3 in amino acids: CASSLYGATEAFF. The CDR3, as DNA: TGCGCCAGCAGCTTGTACGGGGCCACTGAAGCTTTCTTT. The full variable domain, rest sourced from reference TRBV5-1 and TRBJ1-1, is KAGVTQTPRYLIKTRGQQVTLSCSPISGHRSVSWYQQTPGQGLQFLFEYFSETQRNKGNFPGRFSGRQFSNSRSEMNVSTLELGDSALYLCASSLYGATEAFFGQGTRLTVV.

The table lists this clonotype with a count of one. This rearrangement joins TRBV5-1 to TRBJ1-2, with TRBD1 matching over 8 bases. The CDR3 extends over 16 amino acids. The germline V gene has CDR1 SGHRS and CDR2 YFSETQ. V lost 7 bases and J lost 6; bases outside the gene matches: 17. This chain's CDR3 is CASAYSGGDLSNGYTF. In nucleotides, the CDR3 is TGCGCCAGCGCCTACTCAGGGGGCGATCTTTCTAATGGCTACACCTTC. Full variable domain (outside the CDR3, taken from reference TRBV5-1 and TRBJ1-2): KAGVTQTPRYLIKTRGQQVTLSCSPISGHRSVSWYQQTPGQGLQFLFEYFSETQRNKGNFPGRFSGRQFSNSRSEMNVSTLELGDSALYLCASAYSGGDLSNGYTFGSGTRLTVV.

This clonotype was recorded at least ten times. J is TRBJ2-5 and V is TRBV7-2; no clear D gene. The J call is doubtful: the DNA matches TRBJ2-1 better. The CDR3 has 12 residues. CDR1 and CDR2 from the germline V gene are SGHTA and FQGNSA. The CDR3, as DNA: TGTGCCAGCAGCTTAGAGTGGACTGAGCAGTTCTTC. Translation gives CASSLEWTEQFF.

This clonotype came up a few times. The chain combines TRBV5-1 with TRBJ1-2; D not resolved. Trimming removed 4 bases at V and 0 bases at J, with 7 bases between. The CDR3 spans 13 residues. Germline V gene lookup returns CDR1 SGHRS and CDR2 YFSETQ. The CDR3 reads CASSQTANYGYTF. The DNA of the CDR3 is TGCGCCAGCAGCCAAACAGCTAACTATGGCTACACCTTC. The variable domain in full, with the rest retrieved from reference TRBV5-1 and TRBJ1-2, is KAGVTQTPRYLIKTRGQQVTLSCSPISGHRSVSWYQQTPGQGLQFLFEYFSETQRNKGNFPGRFSGRQFSNSRSEMNVSTLELGDSALYLCASSQTANYGYTFGSGTRLTVV.

This chain joins TRBV20-1 and TRBJ2-3; 8 bases align to TRBD1. The CDR3 has 20 residues. Trimming removed 0 bases from V and 2 bases from J; junction bases left unmatched: 19. Germline values: CDR1 DFQATT, CDR2 SNEGSKA (reference sequence). The CDR3 DNA is TGCAGTGCTAGAGATCTTTCCATCAGACAGGGGCAAGCCTCCACAGATACGCAGTATTTT. It is translated as CSARDLSIRQGQASTDTQYF.

On this clonotype: Sequence at one end of the junction differs from germline and may be a read error. This chain links TRBV3-1 with TRBJ2-3; 12 nucleotides agree with TRBD2. This CDR3 comprises 18 residues. The germline V gene encodes CDR1 LGHDT and CDR2 YNNKEL (reference sequence). The chain's CDR3 is CASSQDLLAGGLTDAQNF. As DNA, the CDR3 is TGTGCCAGCAGCCAAGATCTTCTAGCGGGAGGGCTAACAGATGCGCAGAATTTT.

This chain uses TRBV6-2 or TRBV6-3 with TRBJ1-5; D gene ambiguous. CDR1 and CDR2 from the germline V gene are MNHEY and SVGEGT. There are 14 residues in the CDR3. The ends were cut back, 0 bases at V and 4 bases at J, with 7 bases in the middle. DNA of the CDR3: TGTGCCAGCAGTTACTCCTCGAGGAATCAGCCCCAGCATTTT. Its translation is CASSYSSRNQPQHF.

This clonotype was counted between two and nine times. The J gene is TRBJ1-5, the V gene TRBV20-1, with D uncertain. CDR1 is DFQATT and CDR2 is SNEGSKA in the germline V gene (reference sequence). The CDR3 is 16 amino acids. With 3 bases removed from V and 0 bases from J, the gap between germline ends came to 15 bases. The chain's CDR3 is CSARDQLSYSNQPQHF. CDR3 nucleotide sequence: TGCAGTGCTAGGGACCAGCTGTCGTATAGCAATCAGCCCCAGCATTTT.

This clonotype is a singleton in its sample. The chain employs TRBV11-3 and TRBJ2-2; D is perhaps TRBD2 (5 bases). The CDR3 spans 12 residues. V was shortened by 4 bases and J by 11 bases, with 11 bases between the two germline ends. Germline-derived CDR1 and CDR2 are SGHNT and YENEEA. The CDR3 nucleotides are TGTGCCAGCAGCTACCTCCGGGGAGAGCTGTTTTTT. The encoded protein is CASSYLRGELFF.

V usage is TRBV28 and J usage is TRBJ2-3, with D possibly TRBD2 on 5 matching bases. V lost 6 bases and J lost 2, with 18 bases in between. This CDR3 region has 16 residues. In germline, CDR1 is MDHEN, CDR2 SYDVKM. The chain's CDR3 is CASSTSLTRNTDTQYF. The CDR3 nucleotides read TGTGCCAGCAGCACGTCCCTTACTAGGAACACAGATACGCAGTATTTT.